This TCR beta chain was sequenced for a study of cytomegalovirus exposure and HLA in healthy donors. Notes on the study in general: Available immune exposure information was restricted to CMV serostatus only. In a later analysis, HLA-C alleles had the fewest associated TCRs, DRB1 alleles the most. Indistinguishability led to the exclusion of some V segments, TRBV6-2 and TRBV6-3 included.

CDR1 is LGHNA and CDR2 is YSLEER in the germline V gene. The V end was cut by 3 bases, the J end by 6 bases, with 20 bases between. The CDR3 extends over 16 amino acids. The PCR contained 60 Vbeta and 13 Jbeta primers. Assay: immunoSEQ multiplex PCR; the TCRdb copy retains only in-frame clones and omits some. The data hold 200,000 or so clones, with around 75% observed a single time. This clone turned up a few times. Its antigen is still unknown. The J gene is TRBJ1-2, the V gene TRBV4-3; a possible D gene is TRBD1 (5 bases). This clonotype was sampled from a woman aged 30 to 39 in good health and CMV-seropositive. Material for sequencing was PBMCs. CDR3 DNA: TGCGCCAGCAGCCAGCTGGCCTCAGGTTTCAGGGATGGCTACACCTTC. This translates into CASSQLASGFRDGYTF.